This TCR beta chain came from a study of CD8+ T cells in alopecia areata. Background on the study: Those treated were given oral tofacitinib at 5 to 10 mg twice daily. Study-level results: Affected lesional scalp, above all in alopecia totalis/universalis, was more clonal than normal scalp.

This clone was seen only a few times. Its antigen is unknown. Alopecia areata patients gave lesional scalp punch biopsies and peripheral blood samples. PBMCs provided sorted CD4+ and CD8+ T cells. Following extraction, RNA underwent reverse transcription to cDNA, which served as the sequencing template. The table came from immunoSEQ multiplex PCR; TCRdb's copy has only in-frame clones and leaves some out. The data contain 150,000 to 200,000 clones, about 66% of them singletons. Trimming took 5 bases from V and 5 from J, leaving 10 bases between them. The CDR3 has 12 residues. Germline V CDR1 and CDR2: SQVTM, ANQGSEA.

The input for sequencing was CD8+ T cells sorted from blood, taken at week 0. The clonotype originates from a human donor with alopecia areata. This chain links TRBV29-1 with TRBJ2-1; D is uncertain. CDR3 in amino acids: CSVSAGDNEQFF. The DNA for the CDR3 is TGCAGCGTTTCGGCCGGCGACAATGAGCAGTTCTTC.